What follows is one T cell receptor beta chain and its context. Its antigen is undetermined. Germline-derived CDR1 and CDR2 are MDHEN and SYDVKM. The CDR3 extends over 16 amino acids. The V segment lost 3 bases and the J segment 7 bases; nucleotides outside the gene matches: 12. The record originates from a study of cytomegalovirus exposure and HLA in healthy donors. Study conclusions and caveats: Later, TCR association rates were found to vary by HLA locus, highest for DRB1 and lowest for HLA-C. An analysis that came later showed most CMV-associated TCR beta chains appearing HLA-restricted.

PCR primers comprised 60 Vbeta and 13 Jbeta primers. Generated by immunoSEQ multiplex PCR, the TCRdb table keeps only in-frame clones and is missing some. The sample records around 150,000 clones, about 75% being singletons. The receptor comes from a man younger than 35 in good health and CMV-seropositive. The V and J genes are TRBV28 and TRBJ2-1; TRBD2 agrees at 7 bases. Source material: PBMCs. The CDR3 here is CASSFLGGGPGNEQFF. Here the CDR3 DNA reads TGTGCCAGCAGTTTCCTTGGGGGAGGGCCGGGGAATGAGCAGTTCTTC.